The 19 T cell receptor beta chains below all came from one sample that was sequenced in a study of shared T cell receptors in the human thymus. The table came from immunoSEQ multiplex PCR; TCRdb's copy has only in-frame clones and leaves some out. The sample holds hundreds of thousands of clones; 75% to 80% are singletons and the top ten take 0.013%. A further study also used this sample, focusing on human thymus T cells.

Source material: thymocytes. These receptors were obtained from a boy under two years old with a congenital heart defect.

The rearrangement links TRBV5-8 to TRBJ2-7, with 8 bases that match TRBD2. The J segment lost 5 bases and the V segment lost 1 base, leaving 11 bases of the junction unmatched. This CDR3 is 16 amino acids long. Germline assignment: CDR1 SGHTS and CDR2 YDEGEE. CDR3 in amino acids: CASSLFPSGPRDEQYF. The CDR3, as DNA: TGTGCCAGCAGCTTGTTCCCTAGCGGGCCCCGGGACGAGCAGTACTTC.

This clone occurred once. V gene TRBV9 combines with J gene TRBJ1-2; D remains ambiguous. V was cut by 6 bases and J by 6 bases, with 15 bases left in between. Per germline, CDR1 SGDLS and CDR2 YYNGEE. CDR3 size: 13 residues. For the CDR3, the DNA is TGTGCCAGCACCAATATCGACCGGGATGGCTACACCTTC. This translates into CASTNIDRDGYTF.

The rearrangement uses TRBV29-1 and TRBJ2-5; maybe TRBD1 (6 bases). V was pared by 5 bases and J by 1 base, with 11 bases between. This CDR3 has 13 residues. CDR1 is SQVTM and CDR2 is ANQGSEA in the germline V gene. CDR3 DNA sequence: TGCAGCGTTAGGACAGCGATCCAAGAGACCCAGTACTTC. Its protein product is CSVRTAIQETQYF.

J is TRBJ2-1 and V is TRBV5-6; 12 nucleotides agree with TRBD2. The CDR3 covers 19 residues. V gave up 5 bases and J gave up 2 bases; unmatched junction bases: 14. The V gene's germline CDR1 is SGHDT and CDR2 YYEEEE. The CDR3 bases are TGTGCCAGCAGTCCTCTAGCGGGAGGGGGTGCCTCCACCTACAATGAGCAGTTCTTC. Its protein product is CASSPLAGGGASTYNEQFF.

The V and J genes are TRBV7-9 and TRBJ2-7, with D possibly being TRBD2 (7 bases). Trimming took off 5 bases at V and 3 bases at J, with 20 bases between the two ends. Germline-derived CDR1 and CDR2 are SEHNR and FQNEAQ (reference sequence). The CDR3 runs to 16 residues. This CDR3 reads CASSKTPGGHHYEQYF. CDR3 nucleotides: TGTGCCAGCAGCAAAACACCCGGGGGGCACCACTACGAGCAGTACTTC.

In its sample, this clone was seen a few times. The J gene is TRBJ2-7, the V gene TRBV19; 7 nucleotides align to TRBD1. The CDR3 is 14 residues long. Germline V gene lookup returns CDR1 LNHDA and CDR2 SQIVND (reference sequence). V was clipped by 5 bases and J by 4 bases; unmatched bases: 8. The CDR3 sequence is CASSSRDSAYEQYF. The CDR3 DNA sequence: TGTGCCAGTAGTTCCCGGGACAGTGCGTACGAGCAGTACTTC.

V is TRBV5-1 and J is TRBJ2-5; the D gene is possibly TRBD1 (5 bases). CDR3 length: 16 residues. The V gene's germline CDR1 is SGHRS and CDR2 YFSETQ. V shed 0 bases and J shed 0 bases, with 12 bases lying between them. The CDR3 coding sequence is TGCGCCAGCAGCTTGGATACGAACAGGAACCAAGAGACCCAGTACTTC. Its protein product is CASSLDTNRNQETQYF.

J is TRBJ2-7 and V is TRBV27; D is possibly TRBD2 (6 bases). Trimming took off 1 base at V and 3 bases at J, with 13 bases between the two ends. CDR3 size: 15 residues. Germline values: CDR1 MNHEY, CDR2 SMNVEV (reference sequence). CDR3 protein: CASSLLRERDYEQYF. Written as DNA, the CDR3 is TGTGCCAGCAGTTTATTGCGGGAAAGGGACTACGAGCAGTACTTC.

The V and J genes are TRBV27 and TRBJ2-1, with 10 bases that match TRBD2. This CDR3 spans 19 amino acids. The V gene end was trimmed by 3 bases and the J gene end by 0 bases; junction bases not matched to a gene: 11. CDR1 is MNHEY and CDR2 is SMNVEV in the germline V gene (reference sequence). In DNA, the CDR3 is TGTGCCAGCAGTTTGCTAGCGGGAGCCGGCGCTGGCTCCTACAATGAGCAGTTCTTC. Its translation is CASSLLAGAGAGSYNEQFF.

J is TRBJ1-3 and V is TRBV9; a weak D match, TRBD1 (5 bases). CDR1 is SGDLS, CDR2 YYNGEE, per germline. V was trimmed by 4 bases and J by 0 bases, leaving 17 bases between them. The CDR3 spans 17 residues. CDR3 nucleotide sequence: TGTGCCAGCAGCCCCTCAAAGCAGGGCCTCTCTGGAAACACCATATATTTT. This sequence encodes CASSPSKQGLSGNTIYF.

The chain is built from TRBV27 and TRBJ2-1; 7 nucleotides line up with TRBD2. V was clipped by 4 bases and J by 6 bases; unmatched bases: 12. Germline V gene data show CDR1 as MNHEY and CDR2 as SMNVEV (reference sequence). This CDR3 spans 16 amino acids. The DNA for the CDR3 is TGTGCCAGCAGTTCAGAAGCGGGAACTCTGCTCAATGAGCAGTTCTTC. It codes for CASSSEAGTLLNEQFF.

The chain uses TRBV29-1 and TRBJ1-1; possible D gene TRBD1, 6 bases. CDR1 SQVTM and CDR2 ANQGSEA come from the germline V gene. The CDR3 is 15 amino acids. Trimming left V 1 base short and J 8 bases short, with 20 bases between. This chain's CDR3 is CSVEGDLRGPPEAFF. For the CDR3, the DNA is TGCAGCGTTGAAGGGGATCTCAGGGGACCTCCAGAAGCTTTCTTT.

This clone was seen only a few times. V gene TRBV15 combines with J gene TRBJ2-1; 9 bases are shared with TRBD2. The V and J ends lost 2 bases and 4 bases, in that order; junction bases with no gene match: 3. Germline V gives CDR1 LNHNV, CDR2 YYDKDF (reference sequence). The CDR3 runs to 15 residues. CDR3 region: CATSRRTSAYNEQFF. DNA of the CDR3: TGTGCCACCAGCAGAAGGACTAGCGCATACAATGAGCAGTTCTTC.

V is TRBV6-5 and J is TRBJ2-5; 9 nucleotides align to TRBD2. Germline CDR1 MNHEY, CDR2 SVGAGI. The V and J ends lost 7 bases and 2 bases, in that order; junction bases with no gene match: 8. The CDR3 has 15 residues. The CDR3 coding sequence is TGTGCCAGCATGAAAAGGGGACTAGCACAAGAGACCCAGTACTTC. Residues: CASMKRGLAQETQYF.

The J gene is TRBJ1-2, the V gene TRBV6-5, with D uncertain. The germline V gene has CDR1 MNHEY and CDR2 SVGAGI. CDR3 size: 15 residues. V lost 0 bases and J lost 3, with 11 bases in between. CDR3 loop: CASSYSSVHYYGYTF. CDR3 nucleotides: TGTGCCAGCAGTTACTCGAGTGTTCATTACTATGGCTACACCTTC.

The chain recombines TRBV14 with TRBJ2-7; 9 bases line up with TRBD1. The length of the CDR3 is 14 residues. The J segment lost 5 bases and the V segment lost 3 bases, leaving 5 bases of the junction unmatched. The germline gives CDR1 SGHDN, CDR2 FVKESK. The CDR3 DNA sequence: TGTGCCAGCAGCCATCGACAGGGGGAGGACGAGCAGTACTTC. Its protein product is CASSHRQGEDEQYF.

CDR3 sequence reads: CASSTPQGRNQPQHF. Written as DNA, the CDR3 is TGTGCCAGCAGCACACCACAGGGACGCAATCAGCCCCAGCATTTT. The chain carries TRBV9 and TRBJ1-5; TRBD1 might be the D (6 bases). The CDR3 covers 15 residues. Germline CDR1 and CDR2: SGDLS and YYNGEE. The V gene lost 4 bases and the J gene lost 2 bases, with 13 bases spanning the gap.

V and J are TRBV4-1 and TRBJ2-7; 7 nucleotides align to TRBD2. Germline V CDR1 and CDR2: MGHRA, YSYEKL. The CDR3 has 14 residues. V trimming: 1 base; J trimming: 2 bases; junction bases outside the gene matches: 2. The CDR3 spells CASSQAGRPYEQYF. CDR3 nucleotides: TGCGCCAGCAGCCAAGCCGGGAGGCCCTACGAGCAGTACTTC.

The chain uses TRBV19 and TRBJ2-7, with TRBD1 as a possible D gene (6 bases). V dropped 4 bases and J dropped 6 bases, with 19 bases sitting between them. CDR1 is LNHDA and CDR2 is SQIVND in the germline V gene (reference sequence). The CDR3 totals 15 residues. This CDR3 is CASSNRQAGVGEQYF. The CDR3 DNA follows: TGTGCCAGTAGTAACCGACAGGCCGGAGTTGGCGAGCAGTACTTC. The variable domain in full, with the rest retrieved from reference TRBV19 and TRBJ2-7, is DGGITQSPKYLFRKEGQNVTLSCEQNLNHDAMYWYRQDPGQGLRLIYYSQIVNDFQKGDIAEGYSVSREKKESFPLTVTSAQKNPTAFYLCASSNRQAGVGEQYFGPGTRLTVT.